The TCR beta chain under discussion was sequenced for a study of regulatory T cells in long-lasting Graves disease. To make TCR beta libraries, researchers used iRepertoire HTBI primers and Arm-PCR of CDR3 regions. TCRdb reprocessed the multiplex PCR reads with MiXCR, giving one entry per CDR3 protein. Of around 340,000 distinct CDR3 sequences listed, roughly a fifth were seen once; the top ten hold approximately 31%. Time point denoted: persistent/refractory GD, antithyroid drugs over 5 years with positive TRAb. Researchers made the TCR library from RNA that was extracted from PBMCs. The V segment lost 0 bases and the J segment 8 bases; nucleotides outside the gene matches: 8. Germline V lookup: CDR1 LGHDT, CDR2 YNNKEL (reference sequence). The CDR3 consists of 15 residues. This clonotype has a count of ten or more.

This sequence joins TRBV3-1 and TRBJ1-2, with TRBD1 identical over 8 bases. The receptor was isolated from a female donor with Graves disease. The sequenced sample was peripheral blood mononuclear cells (PBMCs), obtained when the disease was refractory, from a patient treated with antithyroid drugs. This chain's CDR3 is CASSQDPGGARGYTF. The CDR3 DNA is TGTGCCAGCAGCCAAGATCCAGGGGGCGCGAGAGGCTACACCTTC. Full variable domain (missing parts from reference TRBV3-1 and TRBJ1-2): DTAVSQTPKYLVTQMGNDKSIKCEQNLGHDTMYWYKQDSKKFLKIMFSYNNKELIINETVPNRFSPKSPDKAHLNLHINSLELGDSAVYFCASSQDPGGARGYTFGSGTRLTVV.